This is a list of T cell receptor beta chains from one sample in a study of blood T cell repertoires in COVID-19. Clones were read by immunoSEQ multiplex PCR, and TCRdb kept only the in-frame ones, dropping some. Of almost 80,000 clones in the sample, 75% to 95% were seen once. The sample taken for sequencing was peripheral blood. Every receptor here comes from a woman aged 80 or over with acute or convalescent COVID-19. Each CDR3 is given with its conserved first and last residue. Fields, in order: clone size, J gene, V gene, D gene, CDR3 protein, CDR3 DNA. A D gene is named only where the DNA matches it firmly. Part of the rows lack a size; the others show once, few, many or a class for expanded clones.

NA | TRBJ1-1 | TRBV9 | NA | CASSGGGFTEAFF | TGTGCCAGCAGCGGAGGAGGTTTCACTGAAGCTTTCTTT
NA | TRBJ1-5 | TRBV15 | NA | CATSEGGTSYLYSNQPQHF | TGTGCCACCAGCGAGGGGGGGACAAGCTATCTTTATAGCAATCAGCCCCAGCATTTT
NA | TRBJ2-5 | TRBV18 | NA | CASSYGQYQETQYF | TGTGCCAGCTCGTATGGACAGTACCAAGAGACCCAGTACTTC
NA | TRBJ1-4 | TRBV6-5 | NA | CASSYSGQGGEKLFF | TGTGCCAGCAGTTACTCTGGGCAGGGAGGCGAAAAACTGTTTTTT
NA | TRBJ1-2 | TRBV6-6 | NA | CASKGEGGYTF | TGTGCCAGCAAGGGGGAAGGTGGCTACACCTTC
NA | TRBJ2-5 | TRBV7-8 | NA | CASSLPWGGLEETQYF | TGTGCCAGCAGCCTCCCTTGGGGGGGGCTAGAAGAGACCCAGTACTTC
NA | TRBJ1-1 | TRBV11-2 | NA | CASSFGENTEAFF | TGTGCCAGCAGCTTTGGAGAGAACACTGAAGCTTTCTTT
NA | TRBJ2-5 | TRBV19 | NA | CASSPSGSVRETQYF | TGTGCCAGTAGTCCGTCGGGTAGCGTTAGAGAGACCCAGTACTTC
NA | TRBJ1-2 | TRBV6-6 | TRBD1 | CASSDPGQGGYGYTF | TGTGCCAGCAGCGACCCCGGACAGGGAGGCTATGGCTACACCTTC
NA | TRBJ2-7 | TRBV28 | NA | CASSLGAYPYEQYF | TGTGCCAGCAGTTTAGGGGCGTACCCCTACGAGCAGTACTTC
NA | TRBJ2-2 | TRBV5-4 | TRBD1 | CASSPDRGNVLGELFF | TGTGCCAGCAGCCCGGACAGGGGAAATGTGTTAGGGGAGCTGTTTTTT
NA | TRBJ1-5 | TRBV28 | NA | CASSPTPRQENQPQHF | TGTGCCAGCAGTCCTACCCCTCGACAGGAGAATCAGCCCCAGCATTTT
NA | TRBJ1-3 | TRBV5-1 | TRBD1 | CASSPGQAGNTIYF | TGCGCCAGCAGCCCCGGACAGGCCGGAAACACCATATATTTT
NA | TRBJ2-2 | TRBV9 | TRBD1 | CASSVGPGQGATGELFF | TGTGCCAGCAGCGTAGGACCGGGACAGGGGGCGACCGGGGAGCTGTTTTTT
once | TRBJ1-1 | TRBV6-6 | TRBD1 | CASSSRDRASAFF | TGTGCCAGCAGTAGCCGGGACAGGGCTTCGGCTTTCTTT
NA | TRBJ2-7 | TRBV4-1 | TRBD2 | CASSQETQVGAGVRRNEQYF | TGCGCCAGCAGCCAAGAAACGCAGGTGGGAGCGGGAGTGCGTCGGAACGAGCAGTACTTC
NA | TRBJ2-7 | TRBV4-3 | TRBD2 | CASSQTGLAGEQYF | TGCGCCAGCAGCCAAACAGGACTAGCGGGCGAGCAGTACTTC
NA | TRBJ2-1 | TRBV28 | NA | CASIREDNEQFF | TGTGCCAGCATACGGGAAGACAATGAGCAGTTCTTC
NA | TRBJ1-1 | TRBV13 | TRBD1 | CASSPVTGKSTEAFF | TGTGCCAGCAGCCCAGTGACAGGGAAGAGTACTGAAGCTTTCTTT
NA | TRBJ2-2 | TRBV9 | NA | CASSVAFGNTGELFF | TGTGCCAGCAGCGTAGCTTTCGGGAACACCGGGGAGCTGTTTTTT
NA | TRBJ2-1 | TRBV11-1 | NA | CASSSGPGNEQFF | TGTGCCAGCAGTTCCGGCCCGGGCAATGAGCAGTTCTTC
once | TRBJ2-7 | TRBV6-6 | NA | CASSYLYEQYF | TGTGCCAGCAGTTACCTATACGAGCAGTACTTC
NA | TRBJ2-1 | TRBV5-4 | NA | CASSLRDGYEQFF | TGTGCCAGCAGCTTACGGGATGGCTATGAGCAGTTCTTC
NA | TRBJ2-7 | TRBV5-1 | TRBD2 | CASSPGGGSYEQYF | TGCGCCAGCAGCCCCGGGGGAGGGTCCTACGAGCAGTACTTC
NA | TRBJ2-1 | TRBV24-1 | TRBD1 | CATSDPTTGGNRGEQFF | TGTGCCACCAGTGATCCGACGACAGGGGGCAATAGAGGTGAGCAGTTCTTC
NA | TRBJ1-6 | TRBV5-1 | TRBD1 | CASSLRQGYDSPLHF | TGCGCCAGCAGCCTACGACAGGGGTACGATTCACCCCTCCACTTT
NA | TRBJ2-2 | TRBV6-5 | TRBD1 | CASSPDRVGTGELFF | TGTGCCAGTAGCCCCGACAGGGTAGGCACCGGGGAGCTGTTTTTT
NA | TRBJ1-2 | TRBV7-2 | NA | CASRPGANYGYTF | TGTGCCAGCAGACCGGGAGCCAACTATGGCTACACCTTC
NA | TRBJ1-4 | TRBV9 | TRBD1 | CASSPGTANEKLFF | TGTGCCAGCAGCCCCGGGACAGCTAATGAAAAACTGTTTTTT
NA | TRBJ2-7 | TRBV10-1 | NA | CASSEGQGSVEQYF | TGCGCCAGCAGTGAGGGCCAGGGATCGGTCGAGCAGTACTTC
once | TRBJ1-2 | TRBV10-3 | NA | CAISESSDYGYTF | TGTGCCATCAGTGAGTCGTCAGACTATGGCTACACCTTC
NA | TRBJ2-2 | TRBV24-1 | NA | CATSRETGELFF | TGTGCCACCAGTCGGGAGACCGGGGAGCTGTTTTTT
NA | TRBJ2-7 | TRBV11-2 | TRBD2 | CASSVHSGGLTYEQYF | TGTGCCAGCAGCGTACATAGCGGGGGGTTGACCTACGAGCAGTACTTC
NA | TRBJ1-5 | TRBV5-1 | NA | CASSTTGITGQPQHF | TGCGCCAGCAGCACTACAGGGATAACAGGGCAGCCCCAGCATTTT
few | TRBJ2-7 | TRBV18 | NA | CASSQQGISYEQYF | TGTGCCAGCTCACAACAGGGTATCTCCTACGAGCAGTACTTC
NA | TRBJ1-1 | TRBV28 | NA | CASSPASRQEKAFF | TGTGCCAGCAGTCCAGCATCGAGACAGGAAAAAGCTTTCTTT
NA | TRBJ2-5 | TRBV5-1 | NA | CASSLGGGETQYF | TGCGCCAGCAGCTTGGGGGGGGGCGAGACCCAGTACTTC
NA | TRBJ1-1 | TRBV7-9 | TRBD1 | CASSRGLNTEAFF | TGTGCCAGCAGTAGGGGGCTTAACACTGAAGCTTTCTTT
NA | TRBJ2-5 | TRBV5-4 | NA | CASSLESSSGTQYF | TGTGCCAGCAGCTTGGAGTCCAGTTCAGGGACCCAGTACTTC
NA | TRBJ1-2 | TRBV7-9 | NA | CASSLEQGPYGYTF | TGTGCCAGCAGCTTAGAACAGGGTCCCTATGGCTACACCTTC
NA | TRBJ2-1 | TRBV19 | NA | CASSIQGPGADEQFF | TGTGCCAGTAGTATTCAAGGCCCAGGGGCGGATGAGCAGTTCTTC
NA | TRBJ1-2 | TRBV5-1 | TRBD1 | CASSPGGPVNGYTF | TGCGCCAGCAGCCCAGGGGGGCCAGTCAATGGCTACACCTTC
NA | TRBJ1-4 | TRBV28 | NA | CASSMNIGKLFF | TGTGCCAGCAGTATGAACATTGGAAAACTGTTTTTT
NA | TRBJ2-7 | TRBV19 | TRBD2 | CASTGREGYEQYF | TGTGCCAGTACTGGGCGGGAGGGCTACGAGCAGTACTTC
NA | TRBJ2-5 | TRBV5-1 | NA | CASSSGQIIQETQYF | TGCGCCAGCAGCTCCGGACAGATCATCCAAGAGACCCAGTACTTC